The 28 T cell receptor beta chains presented below share a single source sample, sequenced in a study of cytomegalovirus exposure and HLA in healthy donors. Both 60 Vbeta primers and 13 Jbeta primers went into the PCR. The assay was immunoSEQ multiplex PCR, and TCRdb's table has in-frame clones only and misses some. The repertoire holds more than 150,000 clones, with 60% to 85% as singletons. The sample taken for sequencing was PBMCs. The receptors originated from a woman aged 40 to 50 in good health and CMV-seropositive.

The rearrangement links TRBV5-1 to TRBJ2-7; 7 nucleotides align to TRBD1. Germline CDR1 SGHRS, CDR2 YFSETQ. J was trimmed by 3 bases and V by 2 bases; bases with no gene match: 8. The CDR3 spans 15 residues. The DNA of the CDR3 is TGCGCCAGCAGCTTCGCCACCGGGACAGTCTACGAGCAGTACTTC. It yields the protein CASSFATGTVYEQYF.

This clone was seen a handful of times. The genes are TRBV28 and TRBJ2-7; a weak D match, TRBD1 (5 bases). The V gene lost 7 bases and the J gene lost 4 bases, with 14 bases spanning the gap. This CDR3 has 13 residues. Germline V CDR1 and CDR2: MDHEN, SYDVKM. CDR3 residues: CASMSGLRYEQYF. CDR3 sequence (DNA): TGTGCCAGCATGTCAGGGCTTCGATACGAGCAGTACTTC.

The chain is built from TRBV9 and TRBJ1-1; D not certain. The CDR3 covers 14 residues. Trimming took 7 bases from V and 1 from J, leaving 14 bases between them. Per the germline V gene, CDR1 is SGDLS and CDR2 is YYNGEE. The CDR3 nucleotides read TGTGCCAGCGGAGGTCCACCCGAGAACACTGAAGCTTTCTTT. Protein sequence: CASGGPPENTEAFF.

The chain joins TRBV18 to TRBJ2-5, with TRBD1 as a possible D gene (7 bases). Germline V gene lookup returns CDR1 KGHSH and CDR2 LQKENI. V was shortened by 6 bases and J by 5 bases, with 16 bases between the two germline ends. The CDR3 extends over 14 amino acids. CDR3 sequence (DNA): TGTGCCAGCTCTCCCAGGGGGGTACCGGAGACCCAGTACTTC. It is translated as CASSPRGVPETQYF. The full variable domain, with the rest looked up from reference TRBV18 and TRBJ2-5, is NAGVMQNPRHLVRRRGQEARLRCSPMKGHSHVYWYRQLPEEGLKFMVYLQKENIIDESGMPKERFSAEFPKEGPSILRIQQVVRGDSAAYFCASSPRGVPETQYFGPGTRLLVL.

The chain is built from TRBV27 and TRBJ2-7, with 9 bases matching TRBD2. After removal of 5 bases from V and 5 bases from J, the junction contained 13 bases not matched to a gene. This CDR3 contains 16 residues. Germline V gene lookup returns CDR1 MNHEY and CDR2 SMNVEV (reference sequence). CDR3 in DNA: TGTGCCAGCAGTGTCCGACTTAGCGGGGGAGCCAACGAGCAGTACTTC. Its protein product is CASSVRLSGGANEQYF.

This rearrangement joins TRBV5-4 to TRBJ2-7; 10 bases match TRBD2. V shed 0 bases and J 1 base; nucleotides not matched to a gene: 7. The CDR3 runs to 17 residues. Germline loops: CDR1 SGHNT, CDR2 YYREEE (reference sequence). Here the CDR3 DNA reads TGTGCCAGCAGCTTGGGTCCTAGCGGGGGCCGATCCTACGAGCAGTACTTC. Its protein product is CASSLGPSGGRSYEQYF. Filled out from reference TRBV5-4 and TRBJ2-7, the complete variable domain reads ETGVTQSPTHLIKTRGQQVTLRCSSQSGHNTVSWYQQALGQGPQFIFQYYREEENGRGNFPPRFSGLQFPNYSSELNVNALELDDSALYLCASSLGPSGGRSYEQYFGPGTRLTVT.

The chain combines TRBV27 with TRBJ1-1; 7 positions match TRBD1. Trimming removed 3 bases from V and 3 bases from J; junction bases left unmatched: 1. The CDR3 length is 13 residues. CDR1 MNHEY and CDR2 SMNVEV come from the germline V gene (reference sequence). The CDR3 nucleotides are TGTGCCAGCAGTTTCGACAGGGACACTGAAGCTTTCTTT. This sequence encodes CASSFDRDTEAFF.

Points on this clone: Other DNA sequences within the sample encode an identical CDR3. The chain has TRBV30 and TRBJ1-1; weak D call: TRBD1 (5 bases). The germline V gene encodes CDR1 GTSNPN and CDR2 SVGIG (reference sequence). This CDR3 region has 13 residues. V shed 2 bases and J shed 1 base, with 8 bases lying between them. CDR3 sequence: CAWSNRPNTEAFF. The CDR3 coding sequence is TGTGCCTGGAGTAACAGGCCGAACACTGAAGCTTTCTTT.

V gene TRBV5-1 combines with J gene TRBJ1-2; 7 nucleotides line up with TRBD1. CDR1 is SGHRS and CDR2 is YFSETQ in the germline V gene. V lost 4 bases and J lost 10; bases outside the gene matches: 16. The CDR3 runs to 15 residues. The chain's CDR3 is CASSLDRVEVDVYTF. The CDR3 nucleotides are TGCGCCAGCAGCCTCGACAGGGTTGAGGTAGATGTCTACACCTTC.

The chain links TRBV4-1 to TRBJ1-1; D is ambiguous. The length of the CDR3 is 14 residues. Germline-derived CDR1 and CDR2 are MGHRA and YSYEKL. V lost 1 base and J 5 bases, leaving 11 bases between the germline ends. CDR3 DNA: TGCGCCAGCAGCCAAGCGAACCCACTGACTGAAGCTTTCTTT. Its protein product is CASSQANPLTEAFF.

This clone was observed a handful of times. This chain links TRBV7-2 with TRBJ2-3, with TRBD1 identical over 9 bases. CDR3 length: 16 amino acids. V lost 4 bases, J lost 5 bases, and 10 bases stayed unmatched. Germline V gene sequence: CDR1 SGHTA, CDR2 FQGNSA. The CDR3 bases are TGTGCCAGCAGCTCCCCCGGGACAGGGTTGATAGATACGCAGTATTTT. This gives the protein CASSSPGTGLIDTQYF. The full variable domain, completed using reference TRBV7-2 and TRBJ2-3, is GAGVSQSPSNKVTEKGKDVELRCDPISGHTALYWYRQSLGQGLEFLIYFQGNSAPDKSGLPSDRFSAERTGGSVSTLTIQRTQQEDSAVYLCASSSPGTGLIDTQYFGPGTRLTVL.

This clone was counted many times. The J gene is TRBJ1-4, the V gene TRBV5-6; D is possibly TRBD1 (6 bases). CDR3 size: 14 residues. CDR1 and CDR2 from the germline V gene are SGHDT and YYEEEE. V shed 2 bases and J shed 7 bases, with 12 bases lying between them. CDR3 sequence: CASSFGQGSEKLFF. The CDR3 DNA reads as TGTGCCAGCAGCTTTGGGCAGGGGTCTGAAAAACTGTTTTTT.

This clone appeared a single time. This chain uses TRBV7-8 with TRBJ1-4, with D tentatively TRBD1 (5 bases). The V end was cut by 0 bases, the J end by 8 bases, with 10 bases between. Per germline, CDR1 SGHVS and CDR2 FQNEAQ. The CDR3 has 14 residues. The CDR3 DNA follows: TGTGCCAGCAGCTTAGCGGGTGACAGAGAAAAACTGTTTTTT. It encodes CASSLAGDREKLFF. Variable domain in full (rest from reference TRBV7-8 and TRBJ1-4): GAGVSQSPRYKVAKRGQDVALRCDPISGHVSLFWYQQALGQGPEFLTYFQNEAQLDKSGLPSDRFFAERPEGSVSTLKIQRTQQEDSAVYLCASSLAGDREKLFFGSGTQLSVL.

The sample holds a few counts of this clone. This chain connects TRBV30 to TRBJ2-6; possibly TRBD1 for D (5 bases). CDR3 length: 16 residues. The V and J ends lost 2 bases and 0 bases respectively, with 11 bases between them. CDR1 is GTSNPN and CDR2 is SVGIG in the germline V gene (reference sequence). CDR3 DNA sequence: TGTGCCTGGAGTTCCGGACATTACTCTGGGGCCAACGTCCTGACTTTC. This codes for CAWSSGHYSGANVLTF.

The chain joins TRBV5-5 to TRBJ2-7; 8 nucleotides line up with TRBD1. From germline, CDR1 is SGHKS and CDR2 YYEKEE (reference sequence). The CDR3 runs to 18 residues. The J segment lost 4 bases and the V segment lost 4 bases, leaving 19 bases of the junction unmatched. Here the CDR3 reads CASSRILTDRVQSYEQYF. The CDR3 coding sequence is TGTGCCAGCAGCCGCATTCTAACGGACAGGGTTCAGTCATACGAGCAGTACTTC.

This clone was recorded many times. The rearrangement joins TRBV4-1 to TRBJ1-4; D ambiguous. CDR1 is MGHRA and CDR2 is YSYEKL in the germline V gene. This CDR3 comprises 13 residues. Trimming removed 6 bases at V and 4 bases at J, with 9 bases between. CDR3 sequence (DNA): TGCGCCAGCAGTCGAGTTCTTAATGAAAAACTGTTTTTT. Its protein is CASSRVLNEKLFF.

This chain connects TRBV7-2 to TRBJ2-3, with a possible D match to TRBD2 (5 bases). Trimming stripped 5 bases from V and 7 bases from J, with 13 bases between. CDR3 length: 13 amino acids. Germline V lookup: CDR1 SGHTA, CDR2 FQGNSA. Here the CDR3 reads CASSPGIRNTQYF. CDR3 DNA sequence: TGTGCCAGCAGCCCGGGGATACGAAATACGCAGTATTTT.

The chain joins TRBV29-1 to TRBJ1-2, with D perhaps TRBD1 (5 bases). CDR3 length: 15 residues. Germline CDR1 and CDR2: SQVTM and ANQGSEA. Trimming removed 5 bases from V and 5 bases from J, with 21 bases in between. The CDR3 bases are TGCAGCGTTCCCAAGGGGACTTCATCCCTATATGGCTACACCTTC. As protein: CSVPKGTSSLYGYTF.

The CDR3 nucleotides are TGTGCCAGCCGCGGCGGGGGGCGCATCGCTGAAGCTTTCTTT. As protein: CASRGGGRIAEAFF. V and J are TRBV19 and TRBJ1-1, with D perhaps TRBD1 (6 bases). The length of the CDR3 is 14 residues. CDR1 is LNHDA and CDR2 is SQIVND in the germline V gene (reference sequence). Trimming shortened V by 9 bases and J by 6 bases, and 20 bases separated the two germline ends.

The rearrangement uses TRBV2 and TRBJ1-6; the match to TRBD1 covers 7 bases. With 6 bases clipped from V and 8 bases from J, the junction kept 7 bases outside the gene matches. The CDR3 has 14 amino acids. From germline, CDR1 is SNHLY and CDR2 FYNNEI. Here the CDR3 reads CASSAGTAYSPLHF. As DNA, the CDR3 is TGTGCCAGCAGCGCCGGGACAGCCTATTCACCCCTCCACTTT. Full variable domain (rest looked up from reference TRBV2 and TRBJ1-6): EPEVTQTPSHQVTQMGQEVILRCVPISNHLYFYWYRQILGQKVEFLVSFYNNEISEKSEIFDDQFSVERPDGSNFTLKIRSTKLEDSAMYFCASSAGTAYSPLHFGNGTRLTVT.

The chain couples TRBV6-1 to TRBJ1-1; TRBD1 agrees at 8 bases. Per the germline V gene, CDR1 is MNHNS and CDR2 is SASEGT. The CDR3 length is 13 residues. J lost 11 bases, V lost 5 bases, and 10 bases had no gene match. DNA for the CDR3: TGTGCCAGCAGTCGAACTTCAGGGGGCTGGGCTTTCTTT. This sequence encodes CASSRTSGGWAFF.

CDR3 nucleotides: TGTGCCAGAAGGGGCCCGGGACAGGGTACAGAAGCTTTCTTT. It encodes CARRGPGQGTEAFF. The chain combines TRBV2 with TRBJ1-1; 9 bases line up with TRBD1. Per germline, CDR1 SNHLY and CDR2 FYNNEI. The CDR3 runs to 14 residues. Losses at the gene ends were 9 bases for V and 8 bases for J; bases not matched to a gene: 13.

The chain uses TRBV30 and TRBJ1-2; TRBD1 matches 11 bases. Germline assignment: CDR1 GTSNPN and CDR2 SVGIG (reference sequence). V lost 0 bases to trimming and J lost 8 bases; unmatched junction nucleotides: 20. The CDR3 is made up of 19 amino acids. CDR3 coding DNA: TGTGCCTGGAGTGTAAGTCCCCACCGGACAGGGGGCGAGAGTCGGGGCTACACCTTC. This encodes CAWSVSPHRTGGESRGYTF.

V and J are TRBV6-6 and TRBJ2-5; 7 bases align to TRBD1. The V segment lost 5 bases and the J segment 11 bases; nucleotides outside the gene matches: 14. Germline CDR1 MNHNY, CDR2 SVGAGI (reference sequence). The CDR3 consists of 14 residues. The CDR3 DNA reads TGTGCCAGCAGTACATTGACAGGGCTGGTTGAGCAGTACTTC. As protein: CASSTLTGLVEQYF.

The V gene is TRBV5-6, the J gene TRBJ2-7; D not certain. Trimming stripped 3 bases from V and 1 base from J, with 14 bases between. This CDR3 is 15 amino acids long. Germline V gene sequence: CDR1 SGHDT, CDR2 YYEEEE. This CDR3 is CASSSRMTASYEQYF. CDR3 nucleotides: TGTGCCAGCAGCTCGAGAATGACTGCTTCCTACGAGCAGTACTTC.

V gene TRBV27 combines with J gene TRBJ1-2, with TRBD1 matching over 12 bases. CDR1 is MNHEY, CDR2 SMNVEV, per germline (reference sequence). Unmatched junction bases numbered 13, after V lost 6 bases and J lost 5 bases. The CDR3 has 17 amino acids. CDR3 sequence (DNA): TGTGCCAGCAGCGGAGGGACAGGGGGCAAAGGCATATATGGCTACACCTTC. Its translation is CASSGGTGGKGIYGYTF.

The table lists this clone with a count of one. CDR3 coding DNA: TGTGCCTGGGGACAAGGACAGGGGGGGAATCAGCCCCAGCATTTT. This codes for CAWGQGQGGNQPQHF. The chain links TRBV30 to TRBJ1-5; 10 nucleotides match TRBD1. The CDR3 is 15 amino acids. Germline-derived CDR1 and CDR2 are GTSNPN and SVGIG (reference sequence). The trim removed 5 bases at V and 4 bases at J, leaving 8 bases unmatched.

This chain links TRBV7-9 with TRBJ2-7; TRBD2 matches at 9 bases. V dropped 5 bases and J dropped 3; count of bases not matched to a gene: 20. Germline values: CDR1 SEHNR, CDR2 FQNEAQ (reference sequence). This CDR3 contains 19 residues. This CDR3 is CASSPQRAGGPGRDYEQYF. CDR3 DNA: TGTGCCAGCAGCCCCCAGAGGGCGGGAGGGCCCGGGAGAGACTACGAGCAGTACTTC.